A single TCR beta chain is shown here with its context. Germline CDR1 and CDR2: SGHKS and YYEKEE (reference sequence). The CDR3 is made up of 15 amino acids. With 5 bases clipped from V and 4 bases from J, the junction kept 6 bases outside the gene matches. The sample belongs to a study of blood T cell repertoires in COVID-19. In the study overall: Acute-phase and convalescent COVID-19 samples originated in the United States, Italy and Spain. PBMCs, B-cell-depleted T cells, or T cells provided the cDNA or gDNA that made up the material.

In the study's own analysis: How many nucleated cells were present was estimated from reference gene primer amplification. Repertoires were generated with immunoSEQ multiplex PCR, while TCRdb's copy carries only in-frame clones and drops some. The DNA gave D and trimming, while V, J and clone size come from that table. The profile shows roughly 190,000 clones, 85% to 90% of them singletons. The receptor was derived from a woman aged 55-69 years with acute or convalescent COVID-19. The chain recombines TRBV5-5 with TRBJ1-4, with 9 bases matching TRBD1. The sample consisted of peripheral blood. The CDR3 loop reads CASSIPTGGNEKLFF. CDR3 coding DNA: TGTGCCAGCAGTATCCCGACAGGGGGTAATGAAAAACTGTTTTTT.